The next 17 T cell receptor beta chains were all read from a single sample in a study of T cells in Graves' hyperthyroidism and ophthalmopathy. RNA transcripts provided the source from which TCR beta CDR3 regions were amplified. Initially, a first-round RT-PCR of the TCR CDR3 employed the HTBI primer set. In TCRdb, the multiplex PCR reads were re-called with MiXCR into one record per CDR3 protein. The data contain about 180,000 distinct CDR3 sequences, around 15% of them singletons. Sequenced input: blood. These receptor sequences come from a woman in her forties or fifties with Graves' hyperthyroidism.

The rearrangement links TRBV6-5 to TRBJ1-2; D is uncertain. The CDR3 extends over 14 amino acids. Germline-derived CDR1 and CDR2 are MNHEY and SVGAGI. Trimming shortened V by 0 bases and J by 7 bases, and 12 bases separated the two germline ends. CDR3 region: CASSYSKGSSGYTF. As DNA, the CDR3 is TGTGCCAGCAGTTACTCGAAAGGATCGAGTGGCTACACCTTC.

This clonotype was observed a few times. This chain links TRBV4-1 with TRBJ1-1; TRBD1 is a possible D gene (5 bases). V dropped 0 bases and J dropped 5 bases, with 10 bases sitting between them. Germline CDR1 and CDR2: MGHRA and YSYEKL. This CDR3 has 14 residues. As DNA, the CDR3 is TGCGCCAGCAGCCAAGAGGGGGTTTGGACTGAAGCTTTCTTT. As protein: CASSQEGVWTEAFF.

This clonotype was seen more than once but under ten times. J is TRBJ2-7 and V is TRBV12-3 or TRBV12-4, with D hard to call. This CDR3 has 14 residues. The ends were cut back, 5 bases at V and 3 bases at J, with 14 bases in the middle. CDR3 DNA: TGTGCCAGCAGTCCTTCGACCGTCTTCTACGAGCAGTACTTC. Amino acids: CASSPSTVFYEQYF.

This clonotype occurred many times. The chain recombines TRBV2 with TRBJ1-2; TRBD1 might be the D (5 bases). Deletions cut 2 bases from V and 0 bases from J, with 10 bases between. CDR3 length: 15 amino acids. The V gene's germline CDR1 is SNHLY and CDR2 FYNNEI. Here the CDR3 DNA reads TGTGCCAGCAGTGAAACCAGGGTGCCTAACTATGGCTACACCTTC. As protein: CASSETRVPNYGYTF.

This chain connects TRBV9 to TRBJ1-1; D not certain. Trimming shortened V by 0 bases and J by 4 bases, and 10 bases separated the two germline ends. The CDR3 contains 14 residues. Germline CDR1 SGDLS, CDR2 YYNGEE. The CDR3 protein is CASSVGGVATEAFF. The CDR3 nucleotides read TGTGCCAGCAGCGTAGGAGGTGTGGCCACTGAAGCTTTCTTT.

This clonotype was observed many times. The V gene is TRBV7-8, the J gene TRBJ1-1; D remains unclear. CDR1 and CDR2 from the germline V gene are SGHVS and FQNEAQ. Trimming removed 6 bases at V and 3 bases at J, with 11 bases between. CDR3 length equals 13 residues. The CDR3 protein is CASRGKSDTEAFF. CDR3 nucleotide sequence: TGTGCCAGCAGGGGGAAGAGCGACACTGAAGCTTTCTTT.

This clonotype was picked up many times. The rearrangement uses TRBV28 and TRBJ2-1; D not certain. The CDR3 totals 15 residues. Germline CDR1 is MDHEN and CDR2 is SYDVKM. Between the trimmed V and J ends, which lost 5 bases and 5 bases, there was a span of 16 bases. The CDR3 DNA is TGTGCCAGCAGTCTTTTCGGAGTCGTAAACAATGAGCAGTTCTTC. Its translation is CASSLFGVVNNEQFF.

This clonotype was counted ten times or more. V gene TRBV28 combines with J gene TRBJ1-2; the D is unclear. Germline V gives CDR1 MDHEN, CDR2 SYDVKM. There are 11 residues in the CDR3. Trimming cost V 1 base and J 8 bases, with 5 bases left between them. CDR3 protein: CASSLSIGYTF. The CDR3 DNA follows: TGTGCCAGCAGTTTATCAATAGGCTACACCTTC.

The rearrangement links TRBV7-9 to TRBJ2-3, with TRBD1 matching over 9 bases. Germline-derived CDR1 and CDR2 are SEHNR and FQNEAQ (reference sequence). This CDR3 spans 15 amino acids. V gave up 8 bases and J gave up 0 bases; unmatched junction bases: 6. CDR3 DNA: TGTGCCAGCGGCGGGACAGGGCTCAGCACAGATACGCAGTATTTT. Residues: CASGGTGLSTDTQYF.

The chain uses TRBV12-3 or TRBV12-4 and TRBJ2-6, with D uncertain. Trimming pared 7 bases from V and 2 bases from J, leaving 18 bases between. The CDR3 has 17 amino acids. The CDR3 protein is CASILTDLVAGANVLTF. As DNA, the CDR3 is TGTGCCAGCATCTTGACGGATTTGGTAGCTGGGGCCAACGTCCTGACTTTC.

This clonotype came up a few times. This rearrangement joins TRBV6-1 to TRBJ1-5; 8 bases fit TRBD1. The CDR3 is 15 amino acids. CDR1 is MNHNS and CDR2 is SASEGT in the germline V gene. V gave up 6 bases and J gave up 4 bases; unmatched junction bases: 8. The CDR3 protein is CASSPGTGSNQPQHF. The CDR3 region has the DNA TGTGCCAGCAGCCCCGGGACAGGATCAAATCAGCCCCAGCATTTT.

This clonotype appeared a few times. Since a much larger clone is just one base distant, this may be a read error. CDR3 DNA: TGTGCCAGCAGCTTCCCCGGGACAGGGGGACTCGGCTCAGCTTTCTTT. It encodes CASSFPGTGGLGSAFF. The J gene is TRBJ1-1, the V gene TRBV5-5; 11 bases fit TRBD1. Germline V gene lookup returns CDR1 SGHKS and CDR2 YYEKEE (reference sequence). Germline trimming cut 2 bases from V and 10 bases from J; bases unmatched to any gene: 13. This CDR3 comprises 16 residues.

This clonotype appeared many times. The rearrangement links TRBV7-8 to TRBJ1-3; possible D gene TRBD1, 5 bases. The V gene lost 5 bases and the J gene lost 0 bases, with 8 bases spanning the gap. In germline, CDR1 is SGHVS, CDR2 FQNEAQ. The CDR3 contains 14 residues. CDR3 loop: CASSPRDSGNTIYF. CDR3 DNA sequence: TGTGCCAGCAGCCCCAGGGACTCTGGAAACACCATATATTTT.

This clonotype has a count of ten or more. This rearrangement joins TRBV2 to TRBJ2-7; the D is unclear. Deletions cut 7 bases from V and 2 bases from J, with 9 bases between. CDR3 length: 12 residues. Germline V gene data show CDR1 as SNHLY and CDR2 as FYNNEI. The CDR3 DNA reads TGTGCCAGCAATCGGGCCCCCTACGAGCAGTACTTC. Translating it yields CASNRAPYEQYF.

This clonotype was counted ten times or more. J is TRBJ2-1 and V is TRBV7-9; TRBD2 matches at 8 bases. The CDR3 consists of 16 residues. J lost 2 bases, V lost 5 bases, and 8 bases had no gene match. Germline V gene lookup returns CDR1 SEHNR and CDR2 FQNEAQ (reference sequence). This chain's CDR3 is CASSPTGGDPYNEQFF. CDR3 nucleotides: TGTGCCAGCAGCCCCACGGGAGGGGACCCCTACAATGAGCAGTTCTTC.

This clonotype was picked up many times. The J gene is TRBJ1-1, the V gene TRBV20-1; D is uncertain. V was shortened by 2 bases and J by 0 bases, with 7 bases between the two germline ends. The V gene's germline CDR1 is DFQATT and CDR2 SNEGSKA (reference sequence). The CDR3 has 13 residues. The CDR3 nucleotides read TGCAGTGCTAGAAACAATATGAACACTGAAGCTTTCTTT. This codes for CSARNNMNTEAFF.

The chain joins TRBV7-8 to TRBJ2-5; TRBD2 aligns across 12 bases. V was pared by 6 bases and J by 4 bases, with 6 bases of the junction left unmatched. The CDR3 has 15 amino acids. CDR1 SGHVS and CDR2 FQNEAQ come from the germline V gene. CDR3 loop: CASRPGLAGLETQYF. The CDR3 DNA reads TGTGCCAGCAGACCCGGACTAGCGGGACTAGAGACCCAGTACTTC. The variable domain in full, completed from reference TRBV7-8 and TRBJ2-5, reads GAGVSQSPRYKVAKRGQDVALRCDPISGHVSLFWYQQALGQGPEFLTYFQNEAQLDKSGLPSDRFFAERPEGSVSTLKIQRTQQEDSAVYLCASRPGLAGLETQYFGPGTRLLVL.